Listed here is a single TCR beta chain. Antigen specificity is unknown. CDR3 length: 15 amino acids. Trimming removed 5 bases at V and 5 bases at J, with 18 bases between. CDR1 is SGHAT, CDR2 FQDESV, per germline (reference sequence). The sample comes from a study of cytotoxic CD8 clonotypes in ibrutinib-treated CLL. Study-wide results and caveats: There were few public clonotypes, and on treatment they contracted or stayed stable.

The method was immunoSEQ multiplex PCR; TCRdb's version includes in-frame clones alone and lacks a portion of them. This table holds roughly 200,000 clones, around 75% found once. The origin of this receptor is a human donor with chronic lymphocytic leukemia. The gene calls are TRBV11-1 and TRBJ1-2; maybe TRBD1 (6 bases). Sample: PBMCs, taken after 12 months of ibrutinib treatment. CDR3 coding DNA: TGTGCCAGCAGCCCCACCTTACAGGGTTGGTATGGCTACACCTTC. Translated: CASSPTLQGWYGYTF.